Listed here are 18 T cell receptor beta chains from one sample, sequenced in a study of shared clonotypes between healthy human individuals. Method: immunoSEQ multiplex PCR; TCRdb's copy keeps in-frame clones and lacks some. The sample carries more than 2,000,000 clones, 90% to 95% recorded once. Sequenced input: naive CD4+ T cells sorted from blood. Subset reported: CD45RA+ positively selected. The receptor source for this set is a man aged 18 to 30 in good health.

CDR3: CASSEGNNEQFF. The CDR3 region has the DNA TGTGCCAGCAGTGAGGGAAACAATGAGCAGTTCTTC. This chain connects TRBV6-4 to TRBJ2-1, with D uncertain. The CDR3 totals 12 residues. Germline V gene data show CDR1 as MRHNA and CDR2 as SNTAGT. The ends were cut back, 3 bases at V and 5 bases at J, with 5 bases in the middle.

The gene calls are TRBV5-6 and TRBJ2-3, with TRBD1 identical over 10 bases. Germline V CDR1 and CDR2: SGHDT, YYEEEE. The CDR3 contains 15 residues. V was clipped by 6 bases and J by 4 bases; unmatched bases: 8. CDR3 nucleotides: TGTGCCAGCACCCGGGGACAGGGGTTTTCAGATACGCAGTATTTT. Translated, it gives CASTRGQGFSDTQYF. Together with reference TRBV5-6 and TRBJ2-3, the CDR3 gives the full variable domain: DAGVTQSPTHLIKTRGQQVTLRCSPKSGHDTVSWYQQALGQGPQFIFQYYEEEERQRGNFPDRFSGHQFPNYSSELNVNALLLGDSALYLCASTRGQGFSDTQYFGPGTRLTVL.

The V call is TRBV6-6, the J call TRBJ2-1; D possibly corresponds to TRBD2 (6 bases). Trimming took 5 bases from V and 0 from J, leaving 8 bases between them. CDR1 and CDR2 from the germline V gene are MNHNY and SVGAGI (reference sequence). The CDR3 loop spans 14 amino acids. The CDR3 DNA is TGTGCCAGCAGTGAGGAGGGCTCCTACAATGAGCAGTTCTTC. It specifies CASSEEGSYNEQFF.

This chain joins TRBV11-2 and TRBJ2-7, with a tentative D call TRBD1 (5 bases). Per the germline V gene, CDR1 is SGHAT and CDR2 is FQNNGV. The CDR3 is 14 residues long. V was shortened by 0 bases and J by 6 bases, with 12 bases between the two germline ends. DNA of the CDR3: TGTGCCAGCAGCTTAGATCCGGACATGAGCGAGCAGTACTTC. Its protein is CASSLDPDMSEQYF.

This clone was counted a single time. The V and J genes are TRBV28 and TRBJ1-4, with a possible D match to TRBD1 (5 bases). The length of the CDR3 is 14 residues. From germline, CDR1 is MDHEN and CDR2 SYDVKM. V was pared by 7 bases and J by 10 bases, with 19 bases between. The CDR3 here is CASTPAMDGGKLFF. The CDR3 DNA is TGTGCCAGCACCCCGGCCATGGATGGGGGAAAACTGTTTTTT.

The chain is built from TRBV19 and TRBJ2-1, with 7 bases matching TRBD2. The V segment lost 0 bases and the J segment 5 bases; nucleotides outside the gene matches: 16. This CDR3 spans 19 amino acids. Germline values: CDR1 LNHDA, CDR2 SQIVND (reference sequence). The CDR3 protein is CASSIDTPALAAADNEQFF. CDR3 DNA sequence: TGTGCCAGTAGTATAGACACCCCCGCCCTAGCGGCTGCGGACAATGAGCAGTTCTTC.

This chain links TRBV5-1 with TRBJ1-3; D is possibly TRBD1 (5 bases). The V end lost 0 bases, the J end lost 2 bases, and 15 bases lay between the germline ends. This CDR3 spans 17 amino acids. Germline lookup yields CDR1 SGHRS and CDR2 YFSETQ. CDR3 sequence reads: CASSLERAGTTGNTIYF. The DNA for the CDR3 is TGCGCCAGCAGCTTGGAAAGGGCAGGGACGACTGGAAACACCATATATTTT. Drawing the rest from reference TRBV5-1 and TRBJ1-3, the complete variable domain is KAGVTQTPRYLIKTRGQQVTLSCSPISGHRSVSWYQQTPGQGLQFLFEYFSETQRNKGNFPGRFSGRQFSNSRSEMNVSTLELGDSALYLCASSLERAGTTGNTIYFGEGSWLTVV.

Turning to this clone: Within the sample, other DNA sequences also encode this same CDR3. The J gene is TRBJ2-5, the V gene TRBV5-1, with TRBD1 matching 7 bases. Trimming removed 5 bases from V and 1 base from J; junction bases left unmatched: 2. The CDR3 is 13 amino acids. In germline, CDR1 is SGHRS, CDR2 YFSETQ. For the CDR3, the DNA is TGCGCCAGCAGAAGGACAGGCCAAGAGACCCAGTACTTC. This codes for CASRRTGQETQYF. The entire variable domain, with the rest obtained from reference TRBV5-1 and TRBJ2-5, is as follows: KAGVTQTPRYLIKTRGQQVTLSCSPISGHRSVSWYQQTPGQGLQFLFEYFSETQRNKGNFPGRFSGRQFSNSRSEMNVSTLELGDSALYLCASRRTGQETQYFGPGTRLLVL.

Only one count was recorded for this clone. The chain is built from TRBV6-5 and TRBJ1-4; 9 nucleotides align to TRBD1. Trimming cost V 6 bases and J 5 bases; bases outside gene matches: 4. Germline loops: CDR1 MNHEY, CDR2 SVGAGI. The CDR3 consists of 14 residues. CDR3 loop: CASSPGQGNEKLFF. The CDR3 DNA sequence: TGTGCCAGCAGCCCGGGACAGGGAAATGAAAAACTGTTTTTT.

The chain recombines TRBV19 with TRBJ2-7; 9 nucleotides agree with TRBD1. The germline V gene encodes CDR1 LNHDA and CDR2 SQIVND (reference sequence). J was trimmed by 7 bases and V by 2 bases; bases with no gene match: 9. The CDR3 has 15 amino acids. CDR3 amino acids: CASSISRTGAEEQYF. The DNA for the CDR3 is TGTGCCAGTAGTATAAGTCGGACAGGGGCGGAAGAGCAGTACTTC.

The chain couples TRBV7-8 to TRBJ2-5; the D call may be TRBD1 or TRBD2 (6 bases each). The CDR3 totals 16 residues. V was shortened by 1 base and J by 2 bases, with 14 bases between the two germline ends. From germline, CDR1 is SGHVS and CDR2 FQNEAQ. CDR3 nucleotides: TGTGCCAGCAGCTTAGGGGCCGGGGGCGTTCAAGAGACCCAGTACTTC. Amino acid sequence: CASSLGAGGVQETQYF.

This rearrangement joins TRBV6-1 to TRBJ1-5; 8 bases are shared with TRBD1. The CDR3 sequence is 15 residues long. V shed 3 bases, J shed 10 bases, and the junction held 11 bases outside the gene matches. Germline V gene lookup returns CDR1 MNHNS and CDR2 SASEGT. The CDR3 nucleotides read TGTGCCAGCAGTGACGGACAGGGATGGGAAAAACCCCAGCATTTT. As protein: CASSDGQGWEKPQHF.

The V gene is TRBV30, the J gene TRBJ1-1, with no clear D. The germline V gene has CDR1 GTSNPN and CDR2 SVGIG (reference sequence). The CDR3 has 13 residues. V was cut by 4 bases and J by 0 bases, with 9 bases left in between. CDR3 sequence (DNA): TGTGCCTGGATCGGTCAGATGAACACTGAAGCTTTCTTT. Protein product: CAWIGQMNTEAFF.

This chain links TRBV19 with TRBJ2-4; D may be TRBD1 or TRBD2 (5 bases each). Per germline, CDR1 LNHDA and CDR2 SQIVND (reference sequence). Trimming cost V 3 bases and J 2 bases, with 14 bases left between them. The CDR3 runs to 16 residues. The CDR3 is CASSMAQGGPKNIQYF. The CDR3, as DNA: TGTGCCAGTAGTATGGCGCAGGGCGGGCCCAAAAACATTCAGTACTTC. Full variable domain (missing parts from reference TRBV19 and TRBJ2-4): DGGITQSPKYLFRKEGQNVTLSCEQNLNHDAMYWYRQDPGQGLRLIYYSQIVNDFQKGDIAEGYSVSREKKESFPLTVTSAQKNPTAFYLCASSMAQGGPKNIQYFGAGTRLSVL.

The chain links TRBV11-2 to TRBJ2-3; 9 bases match TRBD2. This CDR3 has 15 amino acids. Germline V CDR1 and CDR2: SGHAT, FQNNGV. With 4 bases clipped from V and 0 bases from J, the junction kept 2 bases outside the gene matches. The CDR3 DNA sequence: TGTGCCAGCAGCTCCCTAGCGGGGAGCACAGATACGCAGTATTTT. The encoded protein is CASSSLAGSTDTQYF.

This chain uses TRBV5-1 with TRBJ1-1, with TRBD1 as a possible D gene (5 bases). The CDR3 sequence is 16 residues long. Trimming pared 4 bases from V and 5 bases from J, leaving 21 bases between. Germline V gives CDR1 SGHRS, CDR2 YFSETQ. The CDR3 sequence is CASSVGVPGRQTEAFF. The CDR3 region has the DNA TGCGCCAGCAGCGTGGGAGTCCCGGGACGCCAGACTGAAGCTTTCTTT.

The CDR3 here is CASSARGTGGTNVLTF. The CDR3 DNA sequence: TGTGCCAGCAGCGCTCGAGGGACAGGGGGTACCAACGTCCTGACTTTC. This chain links TRBV11-2 with TRBJ2-6; 11 positions match TRBD1. Germline CDR1 and CDR2: SGHAT and FQNNGV. The CDR3 runs 16 residues. The J segment lost 8 bases and the V segment lost 5 bases, leaving 8 bases of the junction unmatched.

The rearrangement links TRBV7-8 to TRBJ1-5; 8 nucleotides match TRBD1. This CDR3 contains 13 residues. Germline-derived CDR1 and CDR2 are SGHVS and FQNEAQ. Trimming at V came to 5 bases and at J to 5 bases, leaving 2 bases not matched to a gene. CDR3 loop: CASSADRDQPQHF. The CDR3 nucleotides read TGTGCCAGCAGCGCGGACAGGGATCAGCCCCAGCATTTT.